This T cell receptor (beta chain) was sequenced for a study of blood T cells in healthy people across ages. Findings and limits, study-wide: CMV status of donors was not determined, possibly confounding expanded clonotype changes. Age brought a roughly linear fall in TCR beta diversity measured per million T cells.

Germline V gene sequence: CDR1 LGHNA, CDR2 YSLEER. Trimming removed 0 bases from V and 2 bases from J; junction bases left unmatched: 4. This CDR3 spans 16 amino acids. The sample holds a few counts of this clonotype. Its specificity is not known. Alongside a J-beta primer mix, a sample-barcoded 5' primer served in a second PCR lasting roughly 7 to 12 cycles. Sequencing yielded, for each sample, at least 3 million paired-end reads carrying CDR3. TCRdb fed the 5' RACE reads into MiXCR, producing one record per CDR3 protein. Counted here are around 1,600,000 distinct CDR3 sequences, roughly 43% occurring once; the ten biggest clones make up around 4%.

The source of this sequence is a woman aged 18-29 years in good health. The rearrangement links TRBV4-3 to TRBJ2-1; 7 bases align to TRBD2. Sequenced input: blood. Here the CDR3 reads CASSQEGLNTYNEQFF. Here the CDR3 DNA reads TGCGCCAGCAGCCAAGAGGGACTAAATACCTACAATGAGCAGTTCTTC.